This T cell receptor (beta chain) was profiled in a study of cytomegalovirus exposure and HLA in healthy donors. Overall study: HLA-typed donors were the source of about 85 million unique TCRs, which an early data release held. Whole-study results and caveats: Presence/absence analyses assumed roughly uniform sequencing depth across donors.

With regard to this clone: Its antigen is currently unknown.

The PCR employed 60 Vbeta primers together with 13 Jbeta primers. The protocol was immunoSEQ multiplex PCR, while the TCRdb copy is restricted to in-frame clones and leaves out a portion. The profile shows about 70,000 clones, 65% to 75% of them singletons. The material sequenced was PBMCs. This receptor was identified in a woman aged 55-69 years in good health and CMV-seropositive.

The CDR3 sequence: CASSLLLPGAEAFF. CDR3 bases: TGTGCCAGCAGCTTACTTTTGCCAGGGGCTGAAGCTTTCTTT. V and J are TRBV7-9 and TRBJ1-1, with D possibly matching TRBD1 (6 bases). The CDR3 sequence is 14 residues long. Between the trimmed V and J ends, which lost 2 bases and 6 bases, there was a span of 13 bases. Germline values: CDR1 SEHNR, CDR2 FQNEAQ (reference sequence).